This TCR beta chain was identified in a study of response to subunit inactivated influenza vaccine. Whole-study results and caveats: The authors suggested that every seasonal influenza vaccination recruits few new T cells.

Worth noting for this clonotype: The antigen remains unidentified.

The CDR3 is 16 amino acids. Germline trimming cut 3 bases from V and 2 bases from J; bases unmatched to any gene: 5. TCRdb reprocessed the RT-PCR reads with MiXCR, giving one entry per CDR3 protein. The sample lists 530,000 or so distinct CDR3 sequences, 14% occurring once. This sequence was found in a man aged 50 to 59 who received an inactivated influenza vaccine. The chain recombines TRBV12-3 or TRBV12-4 with TRBJ2-1; 9 nucleotides agree with TRBD2. The source was PBMCs from blood, collected roughly 12 days after vaccination. The CDR3 loop reads CASSLFSGSTYNEQFF. The CDR3 DNA sequence: TGTGCCAGCAGTTTGTTTAGCGGGAGCACCTACAATGAGCAGTTCTTC.